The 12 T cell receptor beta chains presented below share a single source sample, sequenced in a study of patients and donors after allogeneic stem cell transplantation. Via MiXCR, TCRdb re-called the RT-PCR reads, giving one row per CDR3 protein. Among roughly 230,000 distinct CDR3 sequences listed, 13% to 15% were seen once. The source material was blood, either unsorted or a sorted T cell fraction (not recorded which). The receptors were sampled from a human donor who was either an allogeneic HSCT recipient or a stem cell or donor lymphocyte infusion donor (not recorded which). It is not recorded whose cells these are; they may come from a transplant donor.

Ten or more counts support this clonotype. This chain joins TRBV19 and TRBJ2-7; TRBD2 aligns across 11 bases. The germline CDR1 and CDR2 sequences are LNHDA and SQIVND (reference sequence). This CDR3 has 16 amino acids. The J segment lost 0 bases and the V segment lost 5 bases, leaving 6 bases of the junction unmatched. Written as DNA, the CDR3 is TGTGCCAGTAGTCCACTAACTAGCGGGAGCTCCTACGAGCAGTACTTC. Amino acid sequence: CASSPLTSGSSYEQYF.

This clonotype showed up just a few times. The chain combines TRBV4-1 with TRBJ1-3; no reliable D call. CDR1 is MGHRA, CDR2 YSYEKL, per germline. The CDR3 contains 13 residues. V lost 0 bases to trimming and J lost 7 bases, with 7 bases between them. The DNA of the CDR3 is TGCGCCAGCAGCCAAGATCCCGCCAACACCATATATTTT. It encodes CASSQDPANTIYF.

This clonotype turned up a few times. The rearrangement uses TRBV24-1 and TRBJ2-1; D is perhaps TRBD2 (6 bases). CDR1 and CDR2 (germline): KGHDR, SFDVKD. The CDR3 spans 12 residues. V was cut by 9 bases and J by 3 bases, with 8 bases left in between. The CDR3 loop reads CATGGVYNEQFF. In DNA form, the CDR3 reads TGTGCCACCGGCGGGGTCTACAATGAGCAGTTCTTC.

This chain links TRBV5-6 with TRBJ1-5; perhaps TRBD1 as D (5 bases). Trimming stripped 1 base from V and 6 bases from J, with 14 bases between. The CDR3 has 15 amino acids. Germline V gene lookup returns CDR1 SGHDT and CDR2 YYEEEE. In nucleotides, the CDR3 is TGTGCCAGCAGCTTGTGGGGGATGCTAGCTCAGCCCCAGCATTTT. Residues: CASSLWGMLAQPQHF.

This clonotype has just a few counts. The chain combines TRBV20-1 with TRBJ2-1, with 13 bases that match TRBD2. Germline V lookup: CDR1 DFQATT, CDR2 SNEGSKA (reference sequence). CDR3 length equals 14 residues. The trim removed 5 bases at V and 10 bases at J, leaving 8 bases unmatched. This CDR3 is CSAPEGLAGWEQFF. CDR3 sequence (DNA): TGCAGTGCTCCGGAGGGACTAGCGGGGTGGGAGCAGTTCTTC.

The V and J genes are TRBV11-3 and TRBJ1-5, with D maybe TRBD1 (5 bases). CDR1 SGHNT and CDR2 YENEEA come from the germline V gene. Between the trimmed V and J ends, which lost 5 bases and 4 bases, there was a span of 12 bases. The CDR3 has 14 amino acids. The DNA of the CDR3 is TGTGCCAGCAGCCCCTTGGGGGAGAATCAGCCCCAGCATTTT. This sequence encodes CASSPLGENQPQHF.

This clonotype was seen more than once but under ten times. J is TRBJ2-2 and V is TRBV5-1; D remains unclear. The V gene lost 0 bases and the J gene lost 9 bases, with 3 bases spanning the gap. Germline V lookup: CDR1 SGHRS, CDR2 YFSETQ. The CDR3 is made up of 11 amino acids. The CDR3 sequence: CASSLARELFF. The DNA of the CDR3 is TGCGCCAGCAGCTTGGCCAGGGAGCTGTTTTTT.

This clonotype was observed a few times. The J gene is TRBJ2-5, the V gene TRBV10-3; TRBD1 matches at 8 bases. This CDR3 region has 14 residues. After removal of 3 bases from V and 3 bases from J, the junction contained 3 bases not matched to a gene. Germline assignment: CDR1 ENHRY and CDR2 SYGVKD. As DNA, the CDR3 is TGTGCCATCAGTGACCCGACAGGGGAAGAGACCCAGTACTTC. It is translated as CAISDPTGEETQYF.

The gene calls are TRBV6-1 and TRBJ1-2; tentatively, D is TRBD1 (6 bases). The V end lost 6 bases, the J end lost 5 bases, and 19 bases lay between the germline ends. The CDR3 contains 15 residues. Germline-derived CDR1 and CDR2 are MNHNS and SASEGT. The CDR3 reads CASSHDRTSWYGYTF. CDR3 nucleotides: TGTGCCAGCAGCCACGACAGGACGTCTTGGTATGGCTACACCTTC.

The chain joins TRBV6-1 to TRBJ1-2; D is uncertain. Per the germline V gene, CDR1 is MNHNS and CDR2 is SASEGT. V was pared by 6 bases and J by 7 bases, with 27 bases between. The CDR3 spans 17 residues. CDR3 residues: CASSRAFSGGSVGGYTF. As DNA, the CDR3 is TGTGCCAGCAGCAGAGCTTTTTCGGGCGGAAGCGTAGGTGGCTACACCTTC.

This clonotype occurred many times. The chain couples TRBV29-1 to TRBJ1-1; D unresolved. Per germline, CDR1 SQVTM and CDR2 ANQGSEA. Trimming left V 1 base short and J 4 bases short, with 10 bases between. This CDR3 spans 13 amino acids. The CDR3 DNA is TGCAGCGTTGAAGCCCTACAAACCACTGAAGCTTTCTTT. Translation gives CSVEALQTTEAFF. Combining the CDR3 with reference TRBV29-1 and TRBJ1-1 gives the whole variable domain SAVISQKPSRDICQRGTSLTIQCQVDSQVTMMFWYRQQPGQSLTLIATANQGSEATYESGFVIDKFPISRPNLTFSTLTVSNMSPEDSSIYLCSVEALQTTEAFFGQGTRLTVV.

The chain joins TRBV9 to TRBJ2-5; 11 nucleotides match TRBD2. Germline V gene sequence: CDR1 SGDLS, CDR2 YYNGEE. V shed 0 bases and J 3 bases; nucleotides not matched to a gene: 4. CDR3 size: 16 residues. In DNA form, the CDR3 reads TGTGCCAGCAGCGTAGCTAGCGGGGGGCAAAAAGAGACCCAGTACTTC. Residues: CASSVASGGQKETQYF.